This entry is about one TCR beta chain. The entry originates in a study of blood T cell repertoires in COVID-19. Original processing notes: Nucleated cell counts were estimated from reference gene primer amplification. The assay was immunoSEQ multiplex PCR, and TCRdb's table has in-frame clones only and misses some. V, J and clone size derive from that table, while D and trimming were established from the DNA sequence. The sample contains about 380,000 clones, 88% of which appear only once. The participants were between about 18 and 90 years old and came from roughly 24 US areas. Assignment of participants to cohorts was predicated upon participant-reported clinical history. For recovered donors of Cohort 3, there were two negative PCRs, clearance, or symptom resolution. The specimen was PBMCs or T cells enriched from blood (not recorded which). The sequence came from a woman aged 18-29 years who had recovered from COVID-19.

The CDR3 loop reads CSARKSNTIYF. DNA of the CDR3: TGCAGTGCACGAAAAAGCAACACCATATATTTT. V gene TRBV20-1 combines with J gene TRBJ1-3; D is uncertain. V dropped 6 bases and J dropped 7 bases, with 10 bases sitting between them. The CDR3 spans 11 residues. In germline, CDR1 is DFQATT, CDR2 SNEGSKA (reference sequence).